This entry is about one T cell receptor beta chain. Generated by immunoSEQ multiplex PCR, the TCRdb table keeps only in-frame clones and is missing some. This sample has roughly 700,000 clones, with less than 95% found just once. This entry comes from a study of shared clonotypes between healthy human individuals. CDR3 length equals 13 residues. CDR1 is SGHVS and CDR2 is FQNEAQ in the germline V gene. The V end was cut by 4 bases, the J end by 4 bases, with 10 bases between. This receptor was obtained from a man aged 18-30 years in good health. Some clones in this sample may be carry-over from other donors' samples. The J gene is TRBJ1-1, the V gene TRBV7-8; D remains ambiguous. The sequencing input was memory CD8+ T cells from PBMCs. As to subset: CD45RO+ cells pooled with CCR7-negative TemRA cells. CDR3 in amino acids: CASSSIPGTEAFF. CDR3 DNA sequence: TGTGCCAGCAGCTCCATCCCGGGCACTGAAGCTTTCTTT.